The T cell receptor beta chain under discussion was sequenced for a study of T cell responses to AZD1222 COVID-19 vaccine. Whole-study results and caveats: At study baseline, merely about 6 AZD1222 recipients were seropositive.

Per the germline V gene, CDR1 is MDHEN and CDR2 is SYDVKM. Trimming removed 3 bases from V and 5 bases from J; junction bases left unmatched: 5. The CDR3 runs to 15 residues. This table comes from immunoSEQ multiplex PCR, and its TCRdb copy is limited to in-frame clones, with some not included. This sample has 90,000 to 130,000 clones; 89% occur once, and the top ten carry 3% to 3.5%. About this clone itself: Its antigen is as yet unknown.

The chain employs TRBV28 and TRBJ1-2; 11 bases fit TRBD1. The sequence was collected from an adult in good health. The material sequenced was peripheral blood, taken on day 0 of MenACWY control vaccination. CDR3 sequence reads: CASSLAGTGGYGYTF. CDR3 nucleotides: TGTGCCAGCAGTTTGGCCGGGACAGGGGGTTATGGCTACACCTTC.